The 19 T cell receptor beta chains below were found in one sample sequenced in a study of cytomegalovirus exposure and HLA in healthy donors. The PCR employed 60 Vbeta primers together with 13 Jbeta primers. Only in-frame clones appear in the TCRdb table, and some are missing; sequencing was by immunoSEQ multiplex PCR. Its clone listing holds some 110,000 clones. Sequencing was done on a sample of PBMCs. Receptors were obtained from a man younger than 45 in good health and CMV-seronegative.

The rearrangement uses TRBV28 and TRBJ2-2; D gene ambiguous. CDR1 and CDR2 (germline): MDHEN, SYDVKM. Trimming shortened V by 5 bases and J by 8 bases, and 9 bases separated the two germline ends. The CDR3 sequence is 12 residues long. CDR3 sequence reads: CASSPTNGELFF. The CDR3 DNA is TGTGCCAGCAGTCCCACTAATGGGGAGCTGTTTTTT.

V is TRBV15 and J is TRBJ2-3; 9 nucleotides line up with TRBD2. With 0 bases clipped from V and 8 bases from J, the junction kept 9 bases outside the gene matches. The CDR3 consists of 16 residues. The V gene's germline CDR1 is LNHNV and CDR2 YYDKDF (reference sequence). The CDR3 protein is CATSRDAAGGRSTQYF. CDR3 in DNA: TGTGCCACCAGCAGAGATGCGGCGGGGGGGCGTAGTACGCAGTATTTT. Using reference TRBV15 and TRBJ2-3 for the parts outside the CDR3, the full variable domain is DAMVIQNPRYQVTQFGKPVTLSCSQTLNHNVMYWYQQKSSQAPKLLFHYYDKDFNNEADTPDNFQSRRPNTSFCFLDIRSPGLGDTAMYLCATSRDAAGGRSTQYFGPGTRLTVL.

The CDR3 region is CASSQEGGQGNEKLFF. The CDR3 coding sequence is TGCGCCAGCAGCCAAGAGGGGGGACAGGGGAATGAAAAACTGTTTTTT. This rearrangement joins TRBV4-3 to TRBJ1-4, with 10 bases fitting TRBD1. J was trimmed by 5 bases and V by 0 bases; bases with no gene match: 3. The CDR3 is 16 amino acids. Germline CDR1 and CDR2: LGHNA and YSLEER.

Written as DNA, the CDR3 is TGTGCCAGCAGCAACAGGGGATCCGGAGAGCAGTACTTC. This sequence encodes CASSNRGSGEQYF. The gene calls are TRBV27 and TRBJ2-7, with 7 bases identical to TRBD1. The V gene's germline CDR1 is MNHEY and CDR2 SMNVEV (reference sequence). The CDR3 totals 13 residues. Trimming cost V 6 bases and J 7 bases; bases outside gene matches: 9.

This chain connects TRBV18 to TRBJ2-3; 10 positions agree with TRBD2. Losses at the gene ends were 6 bases for V and 2 bases for J; bases not matched to a gene: 5. CDR3 size: 15 residues. Germline V gene data show CDR1 as KGHSH and CDR2 as LQKENI. In DNA, the CDR3 is TGTGCCAGCTCCCCTCTAGCGGGGGCCACAGATACGCAGTATTTT. As protein: CASSPLAGATDTQYF.

The gene calls are TRBV11-3 and TRBJ2-5, with D possibly TRBD2 on 5 matching bases. Germline loops: CDR1 SGHNT, CDR2 YENEEA. The CDR3 loop spans 13 amino acids. Between the trimmed V and J ends, which lost 1 base and 5 bases, there was a span of 8 bases. DNA of the CDR3: TGTGCCAGCAGCTTAGTTAGAGGGGAGACCCAGTACTTC. Protein sequence: CASSLVRGETQYF.

This chain joins TRBV4-1 and TRBJ2-7; 8 nucleotides line up with TRBD1. Germline trimming cut 0 bases from V and 1 base from J; bases unmatched to any gene: 5. There are 16 residues in the CDR3. CDR1 and CDR2 (germline): MGHRA, YSYEKL. The CDR3 nucleotides are TGCGCCAGCAGCCAAGACAGGGGGCTTGGGTCCTACGAGCAGTACTTC. This gives the protein CASSQDRGLGSYEQYF.

The chain recombines TRBV5-1 with TRBJ2-1; 12 nucleotides match TRBD2. Trimming removed 4 bases from V and 7 bases from J; junction bases left unmatched: 6. The CDR3 sequence is 15 residues long. Germline V lookup: CDR1 SGHRS, CDR2 YFSETQ. CDR3 sequence: CASSLRTSGENEQFF. The CDR3 DNA follows: TGCGCCAGCAGCCTAAGGACTAGCGGGGAAAATGAGCAGTTCTTC.

The chain combines TRBV19 with TRBJ2-5, with TRBD1 identical over 11 bases. This CDR3 spans 15 amino acids. Trimming took 5 bases from V and 6 from J; bases not matched to a gene: 8. The germline gives CDR1 LNHDA, CDR2 SQIVND (reference sequence). The CDR3 nucleotides are TGTGCCAGTAGTCCTACGGGACAGGGGGAACAGACCCAGTACTTC. Translating gives CASSPTGQGEQTQYF. Based on the CDR3 plus reference TRBV19 and TRBJ2-5, the full variable domain is DGGITQSPKYLFRKEGQNVTLSCEQNLNHDAMYWYRQDPGQGLRLIYYSQIVNDFQKGDIAEGYSVSREKKESFPLTVTSAQKNPTAFYLCASSPTGQGEQTQYFGPGTRLLVL.

The V and J genes are TRBV5-1 and TRBJ2-5; D is perhaps TRBD1 (5 bases). The CDR3 extends over 16 amino acids. Trimming removed 0 bases at V and 2 bases at J, with 14 bases between. Germline V gene sequence: CDR1 SGHRS, CDR2 YFSETQ. This CDR3 reads CASSLAPTDFQETQYF. CDR3 nucleotide sequence: TGCGCCAGCAGCTTGGCCCCGACAGACTTTCAAGAGACCCAGTACTTC.

This CDR3 reads CATSTRTRVNTEAFF. CDR3 sequence (DNA): TGTGCCACCAGCACGCGGACACGGGTGAACACTGAAGCTTTCTTT. The V call is TRBV15, the J call TRBJ1-1, with a possible D match to TRBD1 (5 bases). V gave up 4 bases and J gave up 0 bases, with 12 bases separating them. The CDR3 spans 15 residues. Germline V gene sequence: CDR1 LNHNV, CDR2 YYDKDF (reference sequence).

The chain links TRBV7-9 to TRBJ1-4, with TRBD1 matching over 7 bases. The CDR3 has 15 residues. The trim removed 5 bases at V and 3 bases at J, leaving 6 bases unmatched. Germline CDR1 and CDR2: SEHNR and FQNEAQ (reference sequence). The CDR3 sequence is CASSRAGQSNEKLFF. The CDR3 coding sequence is TGTGCCAGCAGCCGCGCGGGACAGTCTAATGAAAAACTGTTTTTT. The whole variable domain, remainder taken from reference TRBV7-9 and TRBJ1-4, is DTGVSQNPRHKITKRGQNVTFRCDPISEHNRLYWYRQTLGQGPEFLTYFQNEAQLEKSRLLSDRFSAERPKGSFSTLEIQRTEQGDSAMYLCASSRAGQSNEKLFFGSGTQLSVL.

This chain uses TRBV9 with TRBJ1-1; D is unresolved. V lost 4 bases, J lost 8 bases, and 21 bases lay in between. CDR1 is SGDLS, CDR2 YYNGEE, per germline. This CDR3 contains 15 residues. CDR3 residues: CASSPHTRPEGEAFF. The CDR3 nucleotides read TGTGCCAGCAGCCCCCATACCAGGCCAGAGGGAGAAGCTTTCTTT.

CDR3 coding DNA: TGCGCCAGCAGCTTTGAGGGTTCGTCCACTGAAGCTTTCTTT. Translating it yields CASSFEGSSTEAFF. The rearrangement links TRBV5-1 to TRBJ1-1; D is ambiguous. The germline V and J ends were trimmed by 2 bases and 4 bases, with 12 bases remaining between them. The CDR3 runs to 14 residues. Germline V gives CDR1 SGHRS, CDR2 YFSETQ.

The CDR3 DNA is TGTGCCAGCAGTTATACATCGGTTGGAGCTGAAGCTTTCTTT. This translates into CASSYTSVGAEAFF. J is TRBJ1-1 and V is TRBV6-5, with D unresolved. With 3 bases removed from V and 6 bases from J, the gap between germline ends came to 14 bases. Germline V gene sequence: CDR1 MNHEY, CDR2 SVGAGI. This CDR3 region has 14 residues.

CDR3 sequence: CASSHGPIATNEKLFF. CDR3 DNA: TGTGCCAGCAGCCATGGGCCGATCGCAACTAATGAAAAACTGTTTTTT. The chain carries TRBV28 and TRBJ1-4; D unresolved. Looked up from germline, CDR1 is MDHEN and CDR2 is SYDVKM. The CDR3 is made up of 16 amino acids. Deletions cut 6 bases from V and 0 bases from J, with 14 bases between.

The chain is built from TRBV6-4 and TRBJ2-5, with 8 nucleotides matching TRBD2. The end of the DNA is better explained by TRBJ2-7, so the J call may be wrong. CDR3 length: 13 amino acids. CDR1 and CDR2 from the germline V gene are MRHNA and SNTAGT. The CDR3 region has the DNA TGTGCCAGGTGCGGGGGGAGCTCCTACGAGCAGTACTTC. Its protein product is CARCGGSSYEQYF.

The V gene is TRBV21-1, the J gene TRBJ2-2; the tabulated D call, TRBD1, remains unverified against the DNA. TRBV21-1 is flagged as a pseudogene. This CDR3 is built from 14 residues. The CDR3 here is CASSKGANTGELFF. The CDR3 DNA reads as TGTGCCAGCAGCAAAGGGGCTAACACCGGGGAGCTGTTTTTT.

This chain joins TRBV9 and TRBJ1-2; 12 bases are shared with TRBD1. This CDR3 spans 15 amino acids. V lost 0 bases, J lost 7 bases, and 4 bases stayed unmatched. Germline V lookup: CDR1 SGDLS, CDR2 YYNGEE. CDR3 loop: CASSVEGQGAFGYTF. CDR3 sequence (DNA): TGTGCCAGCAGCGTAGAGGGACAGGGGGCCTTTGGCTACACCTTC.